This TCR beta chain was observed in a study of T cell responses to AZD1222 COVID-19 vaccine. Points on this clone: No antigen is known for it.

Whole-study results and caveats: White British donors predominated, females outnumbered males, and clonal diversity was possibly underestimated. Unmutated variant regions are reportedly the target of nearly half of TCRs that are spike-specific. Spike-specific TCR breadth and depth were elevated following two AZD1222 doses.

Repertoires were generated with immunoSEQ multiplex PCR, while TCRdb's copy carries only in-frame clones and drops some. The sample contains 95,000 to 150,000 clones, under 90% of which appear only once. Looked up from germline, CDR1 is MNHNS and CDR2 is SASEGT. This CDR3 contains 15 residues. V was trimmed by 1 base and J by 4 bases, leaving 11 bases between them. Sequenced here: peripheral blood, sampled on day 0 of AZD1222 vaccination. The source is an adult in good health. The chain uses TRBV6-1 and TRBJ1-3; possible D gene TRBD1, 5 bases. Here the CDR3 DNA reads TGTGCCAGCAGTGAAGGAGGGGTTCGGGGAAACACCATATATTTT. Amino acid sequence: CASSEGGVRGNTIYF.